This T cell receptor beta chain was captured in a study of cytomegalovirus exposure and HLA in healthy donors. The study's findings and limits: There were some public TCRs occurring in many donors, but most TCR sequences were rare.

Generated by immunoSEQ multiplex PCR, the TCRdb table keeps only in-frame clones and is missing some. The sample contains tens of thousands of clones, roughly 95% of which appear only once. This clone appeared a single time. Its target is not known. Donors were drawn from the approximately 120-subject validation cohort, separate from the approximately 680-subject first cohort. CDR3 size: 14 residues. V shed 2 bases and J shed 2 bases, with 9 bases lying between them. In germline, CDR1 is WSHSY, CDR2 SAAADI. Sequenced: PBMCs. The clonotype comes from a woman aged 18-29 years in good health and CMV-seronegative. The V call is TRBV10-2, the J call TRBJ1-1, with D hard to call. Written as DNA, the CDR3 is TGCGCCAGCAGTGAGGGAACAGTAAACACTGAAGCTTTCTTT. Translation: CASSEGTVNTEAFF.